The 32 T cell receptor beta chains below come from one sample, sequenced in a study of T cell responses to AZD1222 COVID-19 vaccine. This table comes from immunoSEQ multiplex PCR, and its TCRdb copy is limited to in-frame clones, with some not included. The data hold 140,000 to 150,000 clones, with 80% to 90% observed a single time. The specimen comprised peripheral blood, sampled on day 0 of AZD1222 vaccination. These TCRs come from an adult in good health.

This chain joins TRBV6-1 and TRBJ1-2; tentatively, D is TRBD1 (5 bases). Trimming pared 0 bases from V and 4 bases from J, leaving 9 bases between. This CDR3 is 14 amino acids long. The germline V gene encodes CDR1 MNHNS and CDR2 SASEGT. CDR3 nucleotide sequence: TGTGCCAGCAGTGAAGCGCTGGGGACCTATGGCTACACCTTC. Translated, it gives CASSEALGTYGYTF.

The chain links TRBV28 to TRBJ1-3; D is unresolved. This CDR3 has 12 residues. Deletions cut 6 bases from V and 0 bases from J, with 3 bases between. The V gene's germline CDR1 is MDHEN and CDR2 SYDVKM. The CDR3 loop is CASRDSGNTIYF. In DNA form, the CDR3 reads TGTGCCAGCAGGGACTCTGGAAACACCATATATTTT.

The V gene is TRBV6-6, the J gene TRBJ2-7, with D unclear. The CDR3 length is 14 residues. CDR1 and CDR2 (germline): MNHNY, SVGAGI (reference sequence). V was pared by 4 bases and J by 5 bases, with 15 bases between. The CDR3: CASSLWTVGNEQYF. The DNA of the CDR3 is TGTGCCAGCAGTTTATGGACCGTTGGAAACGAGCAGTACTTC.

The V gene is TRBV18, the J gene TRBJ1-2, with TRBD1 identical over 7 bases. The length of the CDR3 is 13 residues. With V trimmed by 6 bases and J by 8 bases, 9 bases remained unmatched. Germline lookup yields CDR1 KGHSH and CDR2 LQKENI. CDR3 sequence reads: CASSPETGQGYTF. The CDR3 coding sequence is TGTGCCAGCTCGCCCGAGACAGGGCAAGGCTACACCTTC.

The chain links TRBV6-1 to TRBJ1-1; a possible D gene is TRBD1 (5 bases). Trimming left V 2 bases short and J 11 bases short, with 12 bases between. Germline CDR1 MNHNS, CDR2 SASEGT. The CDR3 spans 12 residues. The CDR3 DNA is TGTGCCAGCAGTGAACCAGGGTCGCTGGCTTTCTTT. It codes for CASSEPGSLAFF.

CDR3 bases: TGTGCCAGCAGTTCCTTCAGGGGAAATCAGCCCCAGCATTTT. It specifies CASSSFRGNQPQHF. The V call is TRBV6-5, the J call TRBJ1-5; D may be TRBD1 (6 bases). Per the germline V gene, CDR1 is MNHEY and CDR2 is SVGAGI. This CDR3 region has 14 residues. Between the trimmed V and J ends, which lost 4 bases and 4 bases, there was a span of 11 bases.

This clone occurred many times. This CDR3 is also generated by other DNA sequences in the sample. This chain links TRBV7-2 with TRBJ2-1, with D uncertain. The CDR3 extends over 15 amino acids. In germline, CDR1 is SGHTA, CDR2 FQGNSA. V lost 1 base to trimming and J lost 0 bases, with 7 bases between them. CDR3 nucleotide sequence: TGTGCCAGCAGCTTAGGTCCTAGCTCCTACAATGAGCAGTTCTTC. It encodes CASSLGPSSYNEQFF.

This chain's CDR3 is CASSFRVGDVEAFF. CDR3 coding DNA: TGTGCCAGCAGTTTCAGGGTGGGGGATGTTGAAGCTTTCTTT. The gene calls are TRBV27 and TRBJ1-1; D possibly corresponds to TRBD1 (5 bases). Germline V CDR1 and CDR2: MNHEY, SMNVEV (reference sequence). This CDR3 is built from 14 residues. The V gene lost 3 bases and the J gene lost 7 bases, with 15 bases spanning the gap.

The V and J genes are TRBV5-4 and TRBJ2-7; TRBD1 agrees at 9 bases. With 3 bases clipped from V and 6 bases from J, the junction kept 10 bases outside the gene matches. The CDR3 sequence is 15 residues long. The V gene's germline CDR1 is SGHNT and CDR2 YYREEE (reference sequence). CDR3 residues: CASSYNRGLESEQYF. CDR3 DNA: TGTGCCAGCAGCTACAACAGGGGGCTGGAGAGCGAGCAGTACTTC.

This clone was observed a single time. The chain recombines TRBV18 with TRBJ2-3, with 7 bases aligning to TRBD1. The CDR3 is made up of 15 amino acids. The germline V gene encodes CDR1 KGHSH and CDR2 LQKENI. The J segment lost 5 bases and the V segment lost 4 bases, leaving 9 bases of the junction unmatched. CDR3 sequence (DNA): TGTGCCAGCTCACGCTTGACAGGGAACGAAGATACGCAGTATTTT. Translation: CASSRLTGNEDTQYF.

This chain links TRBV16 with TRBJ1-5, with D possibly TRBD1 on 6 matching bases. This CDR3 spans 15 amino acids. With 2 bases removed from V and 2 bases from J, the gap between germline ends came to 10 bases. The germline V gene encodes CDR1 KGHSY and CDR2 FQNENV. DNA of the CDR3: TGTGCCAGCAGCCAAACCAGGACAGGCAATCAGCCCCAGCATTTT. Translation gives CASSQTRTGNQPQHF.

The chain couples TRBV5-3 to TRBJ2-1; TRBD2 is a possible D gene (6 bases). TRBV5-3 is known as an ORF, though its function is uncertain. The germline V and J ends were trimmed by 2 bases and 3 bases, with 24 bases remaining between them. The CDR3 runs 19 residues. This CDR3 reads CARSLPFGGDLSDYNEQFF. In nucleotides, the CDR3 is TGTGCCAGAAGCTTACCTTTTGGCGGGGACCTTTCGGACTACAATGAGCAGTTCTTC.

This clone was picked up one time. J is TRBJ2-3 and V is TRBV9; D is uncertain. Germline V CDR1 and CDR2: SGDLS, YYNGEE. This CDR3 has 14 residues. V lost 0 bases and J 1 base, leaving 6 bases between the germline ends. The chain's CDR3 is CASSVAKGTDTQYF. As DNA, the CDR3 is TGTGCCAGCAGCGTAGCTAAGGGCACAGATACGCAGTATTTT.

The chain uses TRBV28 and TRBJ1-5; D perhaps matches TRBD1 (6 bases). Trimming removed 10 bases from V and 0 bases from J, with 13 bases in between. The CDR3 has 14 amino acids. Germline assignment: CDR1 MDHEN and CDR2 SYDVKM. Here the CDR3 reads CATRGTLSNQPQHF. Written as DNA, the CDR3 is TGTGCCACCCGAGGGACACTTAGCAATCAGCCCCAGCATTTT.

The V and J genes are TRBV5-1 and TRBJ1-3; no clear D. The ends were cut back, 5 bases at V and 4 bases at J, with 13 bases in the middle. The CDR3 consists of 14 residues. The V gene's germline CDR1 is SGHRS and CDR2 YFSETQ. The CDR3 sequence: CASSETGLGNTIYF. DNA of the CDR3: TGCGCCAGCAGTGAAACCGGGCTCGGAAACACCATATATTTT.

This CDR3 reads CASSMIKYSNQPQHF. The CDR3, as DNA: TGTGCCAGTAGTATGATAAAGTATAGCAATCAGCCCCAGCATTTT. V and J are TRBV19 and TRBJ1-5; the D is unclear. Germline V lookup: CDR1 LNHDA, CDR2 SQIVND (reference sequence). The V end was cut by 3 bases, the J end by 0 bases, with 9 bases between. The CDR3 runs 15 residues.

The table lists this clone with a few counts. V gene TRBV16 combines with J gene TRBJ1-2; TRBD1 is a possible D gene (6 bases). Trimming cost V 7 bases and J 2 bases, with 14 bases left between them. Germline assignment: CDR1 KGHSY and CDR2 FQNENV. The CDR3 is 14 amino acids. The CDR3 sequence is CASTPGDGNYGYTF. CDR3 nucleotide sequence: TGTGCCAGCACCCCAGGGGACGGAAACTATGGCTACACCTTC.

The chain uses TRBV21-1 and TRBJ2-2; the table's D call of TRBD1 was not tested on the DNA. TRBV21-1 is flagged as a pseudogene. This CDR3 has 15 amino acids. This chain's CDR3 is CANSDGTESPGELFF. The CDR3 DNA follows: TGTGCCAACTCAGACGGGACAGAATCCCCCGGGGAGCTGTTTTTT.

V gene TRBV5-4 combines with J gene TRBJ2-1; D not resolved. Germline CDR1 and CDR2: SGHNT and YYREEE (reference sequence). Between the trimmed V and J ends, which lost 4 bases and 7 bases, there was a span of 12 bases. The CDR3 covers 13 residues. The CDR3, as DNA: TGTGCCAGCAGCCCTGTTCTAGAAAATGAGCAGTTCTTC. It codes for CASSPVLENEQFF.

CDR3 amino acids: CASSQDRMNFHF. In nucleotides, the CDR3 is TGTGCCAGCAGCCAAGATCGGATGAACTTCCACTTT. This chain connects TRBV14 to TRBJ1-6; D is ambiguous. The CDR3 extends over 12 amino acids. V was cut by 0 bases and J by 17 bases, with 11 bases left in between. CDR1 and CDR2 from the germline V gene are SGHDN and FVKESK. The whole variable domain, remainder taken from reference TRBV14 and TRBJ1-6, is EAGVTQFPSHSVIEKGQTVTLRCDPISGHDNLYWYRRVMGKEIKFLLHFVKESKQDESGMPNNRFLAERTGGTYSTLKVQPAELEDSGVYFCASSQDRMNFHFGNGTRLTVT.

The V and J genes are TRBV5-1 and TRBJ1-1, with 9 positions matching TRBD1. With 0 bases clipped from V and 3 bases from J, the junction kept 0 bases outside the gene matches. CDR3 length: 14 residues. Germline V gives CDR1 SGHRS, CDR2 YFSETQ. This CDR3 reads CASSLDRGHTEAFF. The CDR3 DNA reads TGCGCCAGCAGCTTGGACAGGGGGCACACTGAAGCTTTCTTT.

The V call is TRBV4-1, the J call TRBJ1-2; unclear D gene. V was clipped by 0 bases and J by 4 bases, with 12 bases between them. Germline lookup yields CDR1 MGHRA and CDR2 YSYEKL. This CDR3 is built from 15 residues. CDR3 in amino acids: CASSQDFRPAYGYTF. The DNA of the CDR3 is TGCGCCAGCAGCCAAGATTTCAGGCCGGCCTATGGCTACACCTTC.

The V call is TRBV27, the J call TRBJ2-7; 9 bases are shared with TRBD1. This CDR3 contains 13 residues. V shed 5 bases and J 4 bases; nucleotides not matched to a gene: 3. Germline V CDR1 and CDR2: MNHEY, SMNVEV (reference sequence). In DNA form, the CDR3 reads TGTGCCAGCAGTCTAGACAGGGGGTACGAGCAGTACTTC. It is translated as CASSLDRGYEQYF.

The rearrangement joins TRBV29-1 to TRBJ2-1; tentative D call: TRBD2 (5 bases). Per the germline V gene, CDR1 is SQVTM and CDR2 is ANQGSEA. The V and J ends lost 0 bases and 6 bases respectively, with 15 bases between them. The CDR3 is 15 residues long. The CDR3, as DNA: TGCAGCGTTGAAGATCGGTTAGCCAGCGGCAATGAGCAGTTCTTC. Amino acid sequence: CSVEDRLASGNEQFF.

The CDR3 DNA reads TGCAGCGCTGCCGGGACCGTGAACACTGAAGCTTTCTTT. Its translation: CSAAGTVNTEAFF. J is TRBJ1-1 and V is TRBV29-1, with D possibly matching TRBD1 (5 bases). In germline, CDR1 is SQVTM, CDR2 ANQGSEA. This CDR3 contains 13 residues. The V gene lost 7 bases and the J gene lost 0 bases, with 12 bases spanning the gap.

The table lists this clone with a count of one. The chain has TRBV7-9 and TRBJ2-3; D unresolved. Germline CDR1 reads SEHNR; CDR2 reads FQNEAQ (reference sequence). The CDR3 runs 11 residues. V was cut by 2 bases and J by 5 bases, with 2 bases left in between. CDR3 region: CASSLRDTQYF. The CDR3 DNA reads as TGTGCCAGCAGCTTAAGAGATACGCAGTATTTT. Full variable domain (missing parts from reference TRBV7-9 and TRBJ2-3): DTGVSQNPRHKITKRGQNVTFRCDPISEHNRLYWYRQTLGQGPEFLTYFQNEAQLEKSRLLSDRFSAERPKGSFSTLEIQRTEQGDSAMYLCASSLRDTQYFGPGTRLTVL.

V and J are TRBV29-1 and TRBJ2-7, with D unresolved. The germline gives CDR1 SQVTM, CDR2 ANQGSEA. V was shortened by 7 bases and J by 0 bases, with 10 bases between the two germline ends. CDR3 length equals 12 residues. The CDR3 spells CSAAGTSYEQYF. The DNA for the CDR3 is TGCAGCGCCGCTGGCACCTCCTACGAGCAGTACTTC.

CDR3 nucleotide sequence: TGTGCCAGCAGCCTCCGGGTCCTTTCCCCAGATACGCAGTATTTT. It translates to CASSLRVLSPDTQYF. V is TRBV11-2 and J is TRBJ2-3, with no clear D. The CDR3 has 15 amino acids. V gave up 5 bases and J gave up 4 bases, with 16 bases separating them. Germline CDR1 is SGHAT and CDR2 is FQNNGV.

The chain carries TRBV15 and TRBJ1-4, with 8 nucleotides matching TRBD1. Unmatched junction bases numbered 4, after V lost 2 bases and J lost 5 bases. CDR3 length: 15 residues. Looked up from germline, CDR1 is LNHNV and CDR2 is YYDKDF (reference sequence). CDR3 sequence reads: CATSRIGQGNEKLFF. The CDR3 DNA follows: TGTGCCACCAGCAGAATCGGACAGGGCAATGAAAAACTGTTTTTT.

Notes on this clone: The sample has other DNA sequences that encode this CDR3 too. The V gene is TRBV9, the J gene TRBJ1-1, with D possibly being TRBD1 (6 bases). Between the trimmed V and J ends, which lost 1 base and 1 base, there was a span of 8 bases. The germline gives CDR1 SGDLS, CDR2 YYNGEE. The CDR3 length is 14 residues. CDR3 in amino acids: CASSVQGQNTEAFF. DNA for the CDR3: TGTGCCAGCAGCGTACAGGGGCAGAACACTGAAGCTTTCTTT. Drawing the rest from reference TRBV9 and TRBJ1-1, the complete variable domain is DSGVTQTPKHLITATGQRVTLRCSPRSGDLSVYWYQQSLDQGLQFLIQYYNGEERAKGNILERFSAQQFPDLHSELNLSSLELGDSALYFCASSVQGQNTEAFFGQGTRLTVV.

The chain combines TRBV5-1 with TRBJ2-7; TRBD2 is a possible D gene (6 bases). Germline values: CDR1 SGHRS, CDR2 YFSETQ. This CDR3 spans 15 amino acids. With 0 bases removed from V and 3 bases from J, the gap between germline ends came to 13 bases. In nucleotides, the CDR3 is TGCGCCAGCAGCTTGGAGCCGTCGGGGGTCTACGAGCAGTACTTC. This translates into CASSLEPSGVYEQYF.

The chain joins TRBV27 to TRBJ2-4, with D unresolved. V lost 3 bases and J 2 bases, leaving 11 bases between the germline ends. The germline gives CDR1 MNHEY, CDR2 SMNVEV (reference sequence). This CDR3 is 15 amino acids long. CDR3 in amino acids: CASSFLGDTKNIQYF. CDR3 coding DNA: TGTGCCAGCAGTTTCTTAGGAGACACCAAAAACATTCAGTACTTC.